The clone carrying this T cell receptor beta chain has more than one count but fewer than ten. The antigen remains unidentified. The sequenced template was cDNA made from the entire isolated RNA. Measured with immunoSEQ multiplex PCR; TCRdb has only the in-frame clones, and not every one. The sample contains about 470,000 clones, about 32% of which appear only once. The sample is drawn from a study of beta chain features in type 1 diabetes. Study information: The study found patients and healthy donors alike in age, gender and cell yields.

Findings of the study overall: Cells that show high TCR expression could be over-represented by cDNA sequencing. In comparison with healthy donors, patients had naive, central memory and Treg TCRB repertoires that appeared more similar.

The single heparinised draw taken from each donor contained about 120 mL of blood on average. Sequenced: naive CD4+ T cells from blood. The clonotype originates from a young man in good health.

CDR3 in DNA: TGTGCCAGCAGCAAAATTTCTCCTGCTGGGGCCAACGTCCTGACTTTC. Its protein product is CASSKISPAGANVLTF. V and J are TRBV21-1 and TRBJ2-6; the table names TRBD2, a call not compared with the DNA. TRBV21-1 represents a pseudogene. This CDR3 has 16 residues.